These 8 T cell receptor beta chains came from one sample sequenced in a study of T cells in Graves' hyperthyroidism and ophthalmopathy. Regions amplified from RNA transcripts were the TCR beta CDR3 regions. Primed by the HTBI set, a first-round RT-PCR was run on the TCR CDR3. One entry per CDR3 protein, called by TCRdb with MiXCR from the multiplex PCR reads. Of hundreds of thousands of distinct CDR3 sequences listed, more than 11% are singletons. Sample: blood. The receptor source for this set is a woman younger than 45 with Graves' hyperthyroidism.

The chain recombines TRBV7-9 with TRBJ1-5, with a weak D call TRBD1 (6 bases). CDR3 length: 16 amino acids. Germline V gene sequence: CDR1 SEHNR, CDR2 FQNEAQ (reference sequence). Trimming took off 4 bases at V and 5 bases at J, with 18 bases between the two ends. CDR3 coding DNA: TGTGCCAGCAGCTCCTTACAGGGCTTTGGGGATCAGCCCCAGCATTTT. It yields the protein CASSSLQGFGDQPQHF. Filled out from reference TRBV7-9 and TRBJ1-5, the complete variable domain reads DTGVSQNPRHKITKRGQNVTFRCDPISEHNRLYWYRQTLGQGPEFLTYFQNEAQLEKSRLLSDRFSAERPKGSFSTLEIQRTEQGDSAMYLCASSSLQGFGDQPQHFGDGTRLSIL.

This clonotype has only a few counts. J is TRBJ1-5 and V is TRBV19; D gene unclear. The CDR3 has 13 residues. The germline V gene has CDR1 LNHDA and CDR2 SQIVND (reference sequence). V gave up 3 bases and J gave up 8 bases, with 11 bases separating them. CDR3 DNA: TGTGCCAGTAGTATTGGTGGGAGCAAGCCCCAGCATTTT. Protein sequence: CASSIGGSKPQHF. The full variable domain, completed using reference TRBV19 and TRBJ1-5, is DGGITQSPKYLFRKEGQNVTLSCEQNLNHDAMYWYRQDPGQGLRLIYYSQIVNDFQKGDIAEGYSVSREKKESFPLTVTSAQKNPTAFYLCASSIGGSKPQHFGDGTRLSIL.

This chain links TRBV7-2 with TRBJ2-5; possibly TRBD1 for D (6 bases). V gave up 2 bases and J gave up 7 bases, with 14 bases separating them. The germline CDR1 and CDR2 sequences are SGHTA and FQGNSA. CDR3 size: 14 residues. CDR3 residues: CASSLPGQRATQYF. CDR3 nucleotides: TGTGCCAGCAGCTTACCCGGACAGAGAGCGACCCAGTACTTC.

J is TRBJ2-5 and V is TRBV14, with D possibly being TRBD1 or TRBD2 (5 bases each). Trimming pared 1 base from V and 0 bases from J, leaving 9 bases between. The CDR3 is 15 residues long. CDR1 is SGHDN, CDR2 FVKESK, per germline. The CDR3: CASSQGQRYQETQYF. As DNA, the CDR3 is TGTGCCAGCAGCCAAGGACAGCGGTACCAAGAGACCCAGTACTTC.

This clonotype was detected ten times or more. The chain links TRBV29-1 to TRBJ2-5, with D possibly TRBD2 on 5 matching bases. Germline CDR1 SQVTM, CDR2 ANQGSEA. The CDR3 consists of 13 residues. V was clipped by 3 bases and J by 2 bases, with 10 bases between them. The CDR3 is CSVEGDRQETQYF. The CDR3 coding sequence is TGCAGCGTTGAGGGAGACCGACAAGAGACCCAGTACTTC.

This clonotype was seen many times. The gene calls are TRBV12-3 or TRBV12-4 and TRBJ2-1; 8 nucleotides agree with TRBD2. With 7 bases clipped from V and 9 bases from J, the junction kept 8 bases outside the gene matches. This CDR3 comprises 13 residues. CDR3 in DNA: TGTGCCAGCACACCGGGACTAGTAAGTGAGCAGTTCTTC. Encoded protein: CASTPGLVSEQFF.

CDR3 amino acids: CASTPGLEINEQFF. The DNA of the CDR3 is TGTGCCAGCACCCCGGGACTAGAAATAAATGAGCAGTTCTTC. V gene TRBV28 combines with J gene TRBJ2-1; the match to TRBD2 covers 8 bases. CDR3 length: 14 residues. Germline assignment: CDR1 MDHEN and CDR2 SYDVKM. The J segment lost 7 bases and the V segment lost 7 bases, leaving 9 bases of the junction unmatched.

This clonotype was picked up a small number of times. The chain combines TRBV6-2 or TRBV6-3 with TRBJ2-3, with D hard to call. The CDR3 length is 13 residues. CDR1 is MNHEY and CDR2 is SVGEGT in the germline V gene. V lost 7 bases and J 6 bases, leaving 14 bases between the germline ends. CDR3 sequence reads: CASTPHMADTQYF. DNA for the CDR3: TGTGCCAGCACCCCTCACATGGCGGATACGCAGTATTTT.